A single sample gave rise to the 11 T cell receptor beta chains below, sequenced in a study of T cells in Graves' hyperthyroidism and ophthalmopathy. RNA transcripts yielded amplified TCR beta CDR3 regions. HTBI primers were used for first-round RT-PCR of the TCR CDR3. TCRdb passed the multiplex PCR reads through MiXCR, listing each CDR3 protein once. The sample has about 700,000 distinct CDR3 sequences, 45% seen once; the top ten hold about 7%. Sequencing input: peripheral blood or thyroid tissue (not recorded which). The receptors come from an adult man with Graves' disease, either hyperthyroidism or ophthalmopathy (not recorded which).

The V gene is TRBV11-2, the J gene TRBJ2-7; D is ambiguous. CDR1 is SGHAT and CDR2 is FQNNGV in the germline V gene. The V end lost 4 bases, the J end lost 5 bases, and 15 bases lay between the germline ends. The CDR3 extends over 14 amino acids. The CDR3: CASSSGVVGHEQYF. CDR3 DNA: TGTGCCAGCAGCTCCGGAGTGGTGGGTCACGAGCAGTACTTC. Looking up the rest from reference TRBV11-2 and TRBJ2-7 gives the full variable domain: EAGVAQSPRYKIIEKRQSVAFWCNPISGHATLYWYQQILGQGPKLLIQFQNNGVVDDSQLPKDRFSAERLKGVDSTLKIQPAKLEDSAVYLCASSSGVVGHEQYFGPGTRLTVT.

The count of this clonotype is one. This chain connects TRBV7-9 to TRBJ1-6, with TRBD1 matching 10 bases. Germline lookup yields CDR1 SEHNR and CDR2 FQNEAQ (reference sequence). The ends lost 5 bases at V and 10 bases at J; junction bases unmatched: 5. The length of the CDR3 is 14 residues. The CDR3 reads CASSRQGARSPLHF. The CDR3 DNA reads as TGTGCCAGCAGCCGACAGGGGGCGAGGTCACCCCTCCACTTT.

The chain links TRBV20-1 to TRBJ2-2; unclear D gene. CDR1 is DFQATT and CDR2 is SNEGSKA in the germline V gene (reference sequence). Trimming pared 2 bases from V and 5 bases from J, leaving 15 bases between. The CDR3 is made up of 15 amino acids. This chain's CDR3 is CSARQFSRWTGELFF. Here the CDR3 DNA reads TGCAGTGCTAGACAGTTCTCAAGGTGGACCGGGGAGCTGTTTTTT.

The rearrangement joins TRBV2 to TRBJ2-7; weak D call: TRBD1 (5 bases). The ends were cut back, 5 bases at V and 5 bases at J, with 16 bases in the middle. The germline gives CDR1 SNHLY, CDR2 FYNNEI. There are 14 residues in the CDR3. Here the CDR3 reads CASSSPGRVDEQYF. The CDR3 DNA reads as TGTGCCAGCAGTTCCCCGGGCAGGGTGGACGAGCAGTACTTC.

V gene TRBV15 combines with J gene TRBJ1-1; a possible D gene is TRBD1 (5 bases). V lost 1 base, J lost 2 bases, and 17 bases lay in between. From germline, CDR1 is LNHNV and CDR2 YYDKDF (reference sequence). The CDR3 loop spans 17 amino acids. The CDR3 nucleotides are TGTGCCACCAGCAGAGGTGAAGGCTGGGACTCCAACACTGAAGCTTTCTTT. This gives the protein CATSRGEGWDSNTEAFF.

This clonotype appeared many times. The CDR3 nucleotides read TGTGCCAGCAGTTTCGGACCGCAGAATTCACCCCTCCACTTT. Translated: CASSFGPQNSPLHF. The V call is TRBV12-3 or TRBV12-4, the J call TRBJ1-6, with D uncertain. The CDR3 is 14 residues long. Trimming took off 3 bases at V and 7 bases at J, with 10 bases between the two ends.

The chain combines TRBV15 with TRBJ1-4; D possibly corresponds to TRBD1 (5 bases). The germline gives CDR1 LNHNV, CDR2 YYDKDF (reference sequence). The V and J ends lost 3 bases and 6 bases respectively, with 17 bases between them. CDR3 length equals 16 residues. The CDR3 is CATSSEPGLSDEKLFF. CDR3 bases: TGTGCCACCAGCAGTGAACCGGGACTGTCAGATGAAAAACTGTTTTTT. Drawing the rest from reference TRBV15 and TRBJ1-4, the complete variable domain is DAMVIQNPRYQVTQFGKPVTLSCSQTLNHNVMYWYQQKSSQAPKLLFHYYDKDFNNEADTPDNFQSRRPNTSFCFLDIRSPGLGDTAMYLCATSSEPGLSDEKLFFGSGTQLSVL.

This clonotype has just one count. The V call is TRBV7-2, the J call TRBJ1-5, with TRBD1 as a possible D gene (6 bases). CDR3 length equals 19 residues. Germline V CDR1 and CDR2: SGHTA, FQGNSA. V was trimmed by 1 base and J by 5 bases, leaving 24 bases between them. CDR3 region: CASSLGTSGGETGDQPQHF. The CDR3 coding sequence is TGTGCCAGCAGCTTAGGGACTAGCGGGGGCGAAACGGGGGATCAGCCCCAGCATTTT. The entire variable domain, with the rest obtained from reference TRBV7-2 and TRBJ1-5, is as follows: GAGVSQSPSNKVTEKGKDVELRCDPISGHTALYWYRQSLGQGLEFLIYFQGNSAPDKSGLPSDRFSAERTGGSVSTLTIQRTQQEDSAVYLCASSLGTSGGETGDQPQHFGDGTRLSIL.

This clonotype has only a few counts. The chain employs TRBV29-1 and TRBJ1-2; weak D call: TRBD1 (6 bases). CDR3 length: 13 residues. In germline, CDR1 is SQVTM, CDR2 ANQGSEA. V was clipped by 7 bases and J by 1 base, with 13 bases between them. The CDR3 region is CSGDQGYNYGYTF. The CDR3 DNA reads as TGCAGCGGTGACCAGGGGTATAACTATGGCTACACCTTC.

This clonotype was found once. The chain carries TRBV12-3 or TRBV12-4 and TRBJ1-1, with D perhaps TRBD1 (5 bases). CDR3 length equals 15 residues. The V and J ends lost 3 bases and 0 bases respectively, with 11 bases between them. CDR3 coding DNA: TGTGCCAGCAGTTTTTTGGGACTCCTGAACACTGAAGCTTTCTTT. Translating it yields CASSFLGLLNTEAFF.

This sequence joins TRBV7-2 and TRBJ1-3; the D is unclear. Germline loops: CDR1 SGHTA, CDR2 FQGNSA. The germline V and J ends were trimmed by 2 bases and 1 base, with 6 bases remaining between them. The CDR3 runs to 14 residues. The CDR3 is CASSLKTSGNTIYF. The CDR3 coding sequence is TGTGCCAGCAGCTTAAAAACTTCTGGAAACACCATATATTTT.